This is a list of T cell receptor beta chains from one sample in a study of cytomegalovirus exposure and HLA in healthy donors. TCRdb's table, derived via immunoSEQ multiplex PCR, lists solely in-frame clones and lacks some. The sample contains roughly 100,000 clones, 65% of which appear only once. Sequenced: PBMCs. These receptors originate from a woman aged 45-59 years in good health and CMV-seropositive. CDR3s include the opening cysteine and the closing phenylalanine or tryptophan. D genes are given only for firm matches. Clone size, where shown, is once, few, many, or a class for clones that have expanded.

j_gene	v_gene	d_gene	abundance	CDR3aa	CDR3nt
TRBJ2-1	TRBV7-8	TRBD2	.	CASSSLAGGPLYNEQFF	TGTGCCAGCAGCTCCTTAGCGGGGGGGCCCTTATACAATGAGCAGTTCTTC
TRBJ1-2	TRBV2	.	.	CASIENNYGYTF	TGTGCCAGCATAGAAAACAACTATGGCTACACCTTC
TRBJ2-7	TRBV29-1	TRBD1	.	CSVEHGDSSYEQYF	TGCAGCGTTGAACACGGGGACAGCTCCTACGAGCAGTACTTC
TRBJ1-4	TRBV27	.	.	CASSFIGAATNEKLFF	TGTGCCAGCAGTTTCATAGGTGCGGCAACTAATGAAAAACTGTTTTTT
TRBJ2-5	TRBV5-6	.	.	CASSPLPTAYPTQYF	TGTGCCAGCAGCCCTCTCCCGACAGCATATCCGACCCAGTACTTC
TRBJ2-3	TRBV4-2	TRBD2	.	CASSQGGLALGDTQYF	TGTGCCAGCAGCCAAGGGGGACTAGCGCTGGGGGACACGCAGTATTTT
TRBJ2-1	TRBV10-3	TRBD1	.	CAIRLETTGNYNEQFF	TGTGCCATCAGGCTGGAAACGACAGGGAACTACAATGAGCAGTTCTTC
TRBJ1-6	TRBV19	.	.	CASSFDYRAVESPLHF	TGTGCCAGTAGTTTCGACTACAGGGCCGTCGAGTCACCCCTCCACTTT
TRBJ1-1	TRBV30	.	.	CAWSVSGDTEAFF	TGTGCCTGGAGTGTATCAGGGGACACTGAAGCTTTCTTT
TRBJ2-7	TRBV6-5	TRBD2	.	CASSYASGGFYEQYF	TGTGCCAGCAGTTACGCGAGCGGGGGATTCTACGAGCAGTACTTC
TRBJ2-3	TRBV19	TRBD2	few	CASSGRGGDTDTQYF	TGTGCCAGTAGTGGGCGGGGGGGCGACACAGATACGCAGTATTTT
TRBJ1-4	TRBV25-1	.	.	CASSEFRGFSTNEKLFF	TGTGCCAGCAGTGAATTCAGGGGTTTTTCAACTAATGAAAAACTGTTTTTT
TRBJ2-5	TRBV9	TRBD2	.	CASSPGTSGGARETQYF	TGTGCCAGCAGCCCGGGTACGAGCGGGGGGGCCCGGGAGACCCAGTACTTC
TRBJ2-5	TRBV2	TRBD2	.	CASSVGAGGQKTQYF	TGTGCCAGCAGTGTTGGAGCGGGGGGGCAGAAGACCCAGTACTTC
TRBJ2-2	TRBV30	.	.	CAWSPAVTAGELFF	TGTGCCTGGAGTCCTGCAGTCACAGCCGGGGAGCTGTTTTTT
TRBJ2-7	TRBV28	.	.	CASSPQASYEQYF	TGTGCCAGCAGCCCCCAAGCCTCCTACGAGCAGTACTTC
TRBJ2-6	TRBV2	.	.	CASTPRDAGGNVLTF	TGTGCCAGCACCCCCCGCGACGCCGGGGGCAACGTCCTGACTTTC
TRBJ1-3	TRBV18	.	few	CASSPPRGETGNTIYF	TGTGCCAGCTCACCACCCCGGGGGGAGACTGGAAACACCATATATTTT
TRBJ1-1	TRBV7-9	.	.	CASSLAGTDEAFF	TGTGCCAGCAGCTTAGCAGGCACAGATGAAGCTTTCTTT
TRBJ2-2	TRBV4-3	.	.	CASSQDRGGANTGELFF	TGCGCCAGCAGCCAAGATCGAGGGGGGGCGAACACCGGGGAGCTGTTTTTT
TRBJ2-3	TRBV6-1	.	.	CASNTDSEHTDTQYF	TGTGCCAGCAACACGGACAGCGAGCACACAGATACGCAGTATTTT
TRBJ1-2	TRBV28	.	.	CASTMTVGLDYGYTF	TGTGCCAGCACCATGACAGTTGGCCTTGACTATGGCTACACCTTC
TRBJ2-5	TRBV11-2	TRBD2	few	CASSPWGLQETQYF	TGTGCCAGCAGCCCTTGGGGACTACAAGAGACCCAGTACTTC
TRBJ1-1	TRBV5-1	.	few	CASSLTAGPNTEAFF	TGCGCCAGCAGCTTGACGGCAGGCCCGAACACTGAAGCTTTCTTT
TRBJ2-5	TRBV5-1	TRBD1	.	CASSSDRGRRQETQYF	TGCGCCAGCAGCTCGGACAGGGGGAGGCGGCAAGAGACCCAGTACTTC
TRBJ1-2	TRBV6-1	.	few	CASSEVADGYTF	TGTGCCAGCAGTGAAGTAGCGGACGGCTACACCTTC
TRBJ2-2	TRBV5-1	TRBD2	.	CASSFGLVTGELFF	TGCGCCAGCAGCTTTGGACTAGTTACCGGGGAGCTGTTTTTT
TRBJ2-7	TRBV7-9	.	medium-sized	CASSLEYGSSPYEQYF	TGTGCCAGCAGCTTAGAATATGGCAGTTCCCCTTACGAGCAGTACTTC
TRBJ2-3	TRBV5-6	.	once	CASSLDRNTQYF	TGTGCCAGCAGCTTGGACAGGAATACGCAGTATTTT
TRBJ2-5	TRBV12-2	.	.	CASRLGLAAEQETQYF	TGTGCAAGTCGCTTAGGCCTAGCGGCGGAGCAAGAGACCCAGTACTTC
TRBJ1-1	TRBV5-1	TRBD1	few	CASSLQGQTNTEAFF	TGCGCCAGCAGCTTGCAGGGACAGACGAACACTGAAGCTTTCTTT
TRBJ2-3	TRBV10-2	.	.	CASSHGGTSTDTQYF	TGCGCCAGCAGCCATGGGGGGACTAGCACAGATACGCAGTATTTT
TRBJ1-1	TRBV19	.	.	CASSITVMNTEAFF	TGTGCCAGTAGTATTACAGTCATGAACACTGAAGCTTTCTTT
TRBJ2-7	TRBV5-1	TRBD1	few	CASSTQGRGQYF	TGCGCCAGCAGCACACAGGGGCGAGGGCAGTACTTC
TRBJ2-7	TRBV27	TRBD1	.	CASSLTGNEQYF	TGTGCCAGCAGTCTGACAGGGAACGAGCAGTACTTC
TRBJ1-2	TRBV28	TRBD1	once	CASRLSDRVGGYTF	TGTGCCAGCAGACTCTCGGACAGGGTTGGTGGCTACACCTTC
TRBJ1-2	TRBV2	.	few	CASSHPTGNYGYTF	TGTGCCAGCAGTCACCCGACAGGCAACTATGGCTACACCTTC
TRBJ2-4	TRBV6-5	TRBD1	.	CASRTRQGIQYF	TGTGCCAGCAGGACCCGACAGGGCATTCAGTACTTC
TRBJ2-7	TRBV11-2	.	.	CASSLGPSSGEQYF	TGTGCCAGCAGCTTAGGCCCCTCCTCCGGCGAGCAGTACTTC
TRBJ1-5	TRBV15	.	once	CATSRDTGRNQPQHF	TGTGCCACCAGCAGAGATACAGGCCGGAATCAGCCCCAGCATTTT
TRBJ1-1	TRBV13	TRBD1	.	CASSLTGAGTEAFF	TGTGCCAGCAGCTTAACAGGGGCGGGGACTGAAGCTTTCTTT
TRBJ1-6	TRBV6-5	.	.	CASSRDTNNSPLHF	TGTGCCAGCTCCCGGGACACCAATAATTCACCCCTCCACTTT
TRBJ2-2	TRBV7-9	.	.	CASSFFRNTGELFF	TGTGCCAGCAGCTTTTTCCGGAACACCGGGGAGCTGTTTTTT
TRBJ2-1	TRBV2	TRBD1	.	CASDRDSSFGEQFF	TGTGCCAGCGACCGGGACAGTTCATTTGGTGAGCAGTTCTTC
TRBJ1-6	TRBV7-2	.	.	CASSSTGYGSPLHF	TGTGCCAGCAGCTCCACAGGGTACGGGTCACCCCTCCACTTT
TRBJ2-1	TRBV9	.	few	CASSGVAGAENEQFF	TGTGCCAGCAGCGGCGTTGCTGGGGCCGAGAATGAGCAGTTCTTC
TRBJ1-2	TRBV19	TRBD1	.	CASSIGQGNYGYTF	TGTGCCAGTAGTATCGGACAGGGAAACTATGGCTACACCTTC
TRBJ2-2	TRBV29-1	.	.	CSGRDTTTGELFF	TGCAGCGGACGGGACACAACCACCGGGGAGCTGTTTTTT
TRBJ2-1	TRBV5-1	TRBD2	.	CASSLTSGPAREQFF	TGCGCCAGCAGCTTGACTAGCGGCCCCGCGAGGGAGCAGTTCTTC
TRBJ2-5	TRBV5-6	TRBD1	once	CASSGDGQGKYF	TGTGCCAGCAGCGGAGATGGACAGGGGAAGTACTTC
TRBJ1-3	TRBV2	.	few	CASSEVQGSLTGNTIYF	TGTGCCAGCAGTGAAGTTCAGGGTTCTTTGACTGGAAACACCATATATTTT